One T cell receptor (beta chain) is described in this entry. No antigen is known for it. The data are from a study of T-cell memory formation after mild COVID-19. Study conclusions and caveats: There was a balanced CD4/CD8 profile in clones contracting day 15 to 85, and later expanders leaned CD4+. Within pre-infection memory, some responding clones were found, suggesting cross-reactive memory joined.

5'RACE primed from the constant segment yielded TCR alpha and TCR beta cDNA libraries bearing sample barcodes and UMIs. Each CDR3 protein is one row after TCRdb ran MiXCR on the 5' RACE reads. Of approximately 440,000 distinct CDR3 sequences in the sample, around 18% were seen once. In germline, CDR1 is MGHRA, CDR2 YSYEKL. This CDR3 has 17 amino acids. Trimming removed 1 base from V and 0 bases from J; junction bases left unmatched: 2. This sequence originates from an adult woman who had mild COVID-19 (a few samples of this study predate the infection). Cell type and time point are not known. Sequencing was carried out using PBMCs or a T cell subset sorted from them (not recorded which). V usage is TRBV4-1 and J usage is TRBJ2-2, with 10 bases matching TRBD2. The DNA of the CDR3 is TGCGCCAGCAGCCAAGCGCTAGCGGGGGCGAACACCGGGGAGCTGTTTTTT. Translation: CASSQALAGANTGELFF.